This TCR beta chain was identified during a study of shared clonotypes between healthy human individuals. Study details: Donors had three CD4 naive, three CD4 memory, two CD8 naive and one CD8 memory plate apiece.

This clone was picked up one time. Its antigen is undetermined. Libraries were prepared by immunoSEQ multiplex PCR; TCRdb keeps only in-frame clonotypes and omits some of them. The data contain 2 million to 2.5 million clones, around 90% of them seen just once; the ten biggest clones take up about 0.36%. Study conclusions and caveats: Naive subsets generally had larger estimated richness than memory subsets. Clonotypes shared by all four sorted-subset donors had higher generation probabilities than non-shared clonotypes.

The CDR3 consists of 13 residues. In germline, CDR1 is SGHTS, CDR2 YDEGEE. Trimming removed 2 bases at V and 5 bases at J, with 10 bases between. Healthy adults negative for HIV, lacking recent acute infections or vaccinations, served as donors. This TCR derives from a man younger than 35 in good health. Some clones in this sample may be carry-over from other donors' samples. The chain recombines TRBV5-8 with TRBJ1-2, with D possibly TRBD1 on 6 matching bases. The material sequenced was naive CD4+ T cells from PBMCs. The subset here: CD45RA+ positively selected. CDR3 DNA sequence: TGTGCCAGCAGCTTCGACAGGACTTATGGCTACACCTTC. It translates to CASSFDRTYGYTF.